These 22 T cell receptor beta chains came from one sample sequenced in a study of blood T cell repertoires in COVID-19. TCRdb keeps only in-frame clones here, not all; method: immunoSEQ multiplex PCR. The table lists about 220,000 clones, around 83% of them singletons. Sequences were obtained from peripheral blood. The receptor source for this set is an elderly woman with COVID-19, enrolled during active disease.

The chain couples TRBV6-5 to TRBJ2-5, with D perhaps TRBD1 (6 bases). Germline V gives CDR1 MNHEY, CDR2 SVGAGI. The CDR3 covers 12 residues. V gave up 10 bases and J gave up 1 base, with 10 bases separating them. CDR3 protein: CAIGQLQETQYF. For the CDR3, the DNA is TGTGCCATTGGACAGCTCCAAGAGACCCAGTACTTC.

This chain connects TRBV6-5 to TRBJ1-1, with D tentatively TRBD1 (6 bases). Germline V gene lookup returns CDR1 MNHEY and CDR2 SVGAGI. This CDR3 is built from 16 residues. With 1 base removed from V and 0 bases from J, the gap between germline ends came to 12 bases. The CDR3 protein is CASSYWGGGVNTEAFF. The CDR3 coding sequence is TGTGCCAGCAGTTACTGGGGGGGCGGTGTGAACACTGAAGCTTTCTTT.

The rearrangement joins TRBV5-1 to TRBJ2-7; D possibly corresponds to TRBD1 (6 bases). V dropped 2 bases and J dropped 1 base, with 22 bases sitting between them. Germline CDR1 reads SGHRS; CDR2 reads YFSETQ. The CDR3 runs 18 residues. The CDR3: CASSFGQLQGSGSYEQYF. Here the CDR3 DNA reads TGCGCCAGCAGCTTCGGGCAGCTACAGGGAAGTGGGTCCTACGAGCAGTACTTC.

The chain has TRBV28 and TRBJ1-1, with D unresolved. The CDR3 length is 13 residues. The germline V gene encodes CDR1 MDHEN and CDR2 SYDVKM. The V gene lost 2 bases and the J gene lost 1 base, with 5 bases spanning the gap. Here the CDR3 reads CASSLVGNTEAFF. In DNA, the CDR3 is TGTGCCAGCAGTTTAGTCGGGAACACTGAAGCTTTCTTT. The full variable domain, in which reference TRBV28 and TRBJ1-1 provide the parts outside the CDR3, is DVKVTQSSRYLVKRTGEKVFLECVQDMDHENMFWYRQDPGLGLRLIYFSYDVKMKEKGDIPEGYSVSREKKERFSLILESASTNQTSMYLCASSLVGNTEAFFGQGTRLTVV.

The rearrangement joins TRBV19 to TRBJ1-2, with 8 bases lining up with TRBD1. The CDR3 length is 14 residues. V trimming: 4 bases; J trimming: 4 bases; junction bases outside the gene matches: 5. The germline V gene has CDR1 LNHDA and CDR2 SQIVND (reference sequence). CDR3 DNA sequence: TGTGCCAGTAGTAGAGAAGGACAGGGCTATGGCTACACCTTC. This sequence encodes CASSREGQGYGYTF.

This chain joins TRBV11-2 and TRBJ1-5; D is uncertain. This CDR3 comprises 15 residues. V was pared by 5 bases and J by 4 bases, with 15 bases between. Germline V gives CDR1 SGHAT, CDR2 FQNNGV. For the CDR3, the DNA is TGTGCCAGCAGCCTTCGGCCAGACTATAATCAGCCCCAGCATTTT. Protein: CASSLRPDYNQPQHF.

This clone appeared a single time. The gene calls are TRBV7-9 and TRBJ2-7; 9 bases align to TRBD2. The CDR3 runs 14 residues. Trimming took 6 bases from V and 3 from J; bases not matched to a gene: 6. Germline CDR1 and CDR2: SEHNR and FQNEAQ (reference sequence). The CDR3 nucleotides read TGTGCCAGCAGTCCCTCTAGCGGGGACTACGAGCAGTACTTC. It specifies CASSPSSGDYEQYF.

The chain uses TRBV6-6 and TRBJ1-2, with 7 nucleotides matching TRBD1. The CDR3 is 12 residues long. Trimming took 10 bases from V and 2 from J; bases not matched to a gene: 4. Germline V gives CDR1 MNHNY, CDR2 SVGAGI (reference sequence). CDR3 sequence reads: CAITTGNYGYTF. In DNA form, the CDR3 reads TGTGCCATTACGACAGGGAACTATGGCTACACCTTC.

Only one count was recorded for this clone. The chain employs TRBV30 and TRBJ1-5, with 7 bases matching TRBD1. The germline V gene encodes CDR1 GTSNPN and CDR2 SVGIG (reference sequence). The CDR3 has 13 residues. With 1 base clipped from V and 5 bases from J, the junction kept 2 bases outside the gene matches. CDR3 nucleotides: TGTGCCTGGAGTGCCCAGGGGGATCAGCCCCAGCATTTT. It encodes CAWSAQGDQPQHF. The complete variable domain, with remaining parts taken from reference TRBV30 and TRBJ1-5, reads SQTIHQWPATLVQPVGSPLSLECTVEGTSNPNLYWYRQAAGRGLQLLFYSVGIGQISSEVPQNLSASRPQDRQFILSSKKLLLSDSGFYLCAWSAQGDQPQHFGDGTRLSIL.

The gene calls are TRBV7-6 and TRBJ2-2, with 14 bases aligning to TRBD2. Trimming took 5 bases from V and 4 from J; bases not matched to a gene: 0. This CDR3 contains 15 residues. Germline-derived CDR1 and CDR2 are SGHVS and FNYEAQ. The CDR3 region has the DNA TGTGCCAGCAGCGGACTAGCGGGAGGCACCGGGGAGCTGTTTTTT. Its translation is CASSGLAGGTGELFF.

The chain employs TRBV6-2 or TRBV6-3 and TRBJ2-7; TRBD2 aligns across 7 bases. With 3 bases clipped from V and 4 bases from J, the junction kept 9 bases outside the gene matches. Germline V gives CDR1 MNHEY, CDR2 SVGEGT. The CDR3 sequence is 15 residues long. The CDR3 DNA sequence: TGTGCCAGCAGTTATTCTTCAGCGGGAAGATACGAGCAGTACTTC. It specifies CASSYSSAGRYEQYF.

The sample holds a few counts of this clone. The sample carries other DNA sequences with the same CDR3. This chain's CDR3 is CASSLDGGYGYTF. CDR3 DNA: TGCGCCAGCAGCTTGGATGGCGGATATGGCTACACCTTC. The chain joins TRBV5-1 to TRBJ1-2; no definite D call. CDR3 length: 13 amino acids. Germline CDR1 and CDR2: SGHRS and YFSETQ. The V end was cut by 0 bases, the J end by 5 bases, with 8 bases between.

The chain has TRBV5-1 and TRBJ2-1; 12 nucleotides match TRBD2. The trim removed 4 bases at V and 6 bases at J, leaving 11 bases unmatched. The V gene's germline CDR1 is SGHRS and CDR2 YFSETQ. The CDR3 sequence is 17 residues long. The CDR3 nucleotides are TGCGCCAGCAGCGGGGGACTAGCGGGCATCTTAATCAATGAGCAGTTCTTC. It codes for CASSGGLAGILINEQFF. Drawing the rest from reference TRBV5-1 and TRBJ2-1, the complete variable domain is KAGVTQTPRYLIKTRGQQVTLSCSPISGHRSVSWYQQTPGQGLQFLFEYFSETQRNKGNFPGRFSGRQFSNSRSEMNVSTLELGDSALYLCASSGGLAGILINEQFFGPGTRLTVL.

This clone has a single count. The CDR3 is CASSVPSGTYEQYF. CDR3 coding DNA: TGTGCCAGCAGTGTTCCCAGCGGGACCTACGAGCAGTACTTC. The rearrangement uses TRBV6-4 and TRBJ2-7, with 7 bases matching TRBD2. The trim removed 4 bases at V and 2 bases at J, leaving 5 bases unmatched. The CDR3 spans 14 residues. The germline CDR1 and CDR2 sequences are MRHNA and SNTAGT.

This clone has more than one count but fewer than ten. The CDR3 DNA is TGTGCCTGGAGTGTACAGGCCTCCACTGAAGCTTTCTTT. Translation: CAWSVQASTEAFF. The chain uses TRBV30 and TRBJ1-1; possible D gene TRBD1, 5 bases. V lost 0 bases and J lost 4, with 9 bases in between. This CDR3 region has 13 residues. Germline V gene lookup returns CDR1 GTSNPN and CDR2 SVGIG (reference sequence).

The gene calls are TRBV7-2 and TRBJ1-4, with TRBD1 identical over 11 bases. The CDR3 extends over 15 amino acids. CDR1 is SGHTA and CDR2 is FQGNSA in the germline V gene. Trimming at V came to 5 bases and at J to 6 bases, leaving 5 bases not matched to a gene. DNA for the CDR3: TGTGCCAGCAGCGCGGGACAGGGGGTTTATGAAAAACTGTTTTTT. Residues: CASSAGQGVYEKLFF.

The chain couples TRBV4-1 to TRBJ1-5, with 10 bases matching TRBD1. This CDR3 region has 15 residues. The V gene end was trimmed by 1 base and the J gene end by 5 bases; junction bases not matched to a gene: 2. Germline CDR1 and CDR2: MGHRA and YSYEKL. CDR3 sequence reads: CASSQGQGAYQPQHF. The CDR3 DNA follows: TGCGCCAGCAGCCAAGGACAGGGGGCCTATCAGCCCCAGCATTTT.

V usage is TRBV28 and J usage is TRBJ1-1; the match to TRBD1 covers 9 bases. The CDR3 is 15 amino acids. The V gene's germline CDR1 is MDHEN and CDR2 SYDVKM. Trimming removed 7 bases from V and 8 bases from J; junction bases left unmatched: 14. Here the CDR3 DNA reads TGTGCCAGCATTTTTGACAGGGGGTGGAAACCCGAAGCTTTCTTT. Translated, it gives CASIFDRGWKPEAFF.

This clone was seen a handful of times. The chain uses TRBV20-1 and TRBJ1-5; D call uncertain. Deletions cut 3 bases from V and 4 bases from J, with 13 bases between. There are 14 residues in the CDR3. Per germline, CDR1 DFQATT and CDR2 SNEGSKA (reference sequence). The CDR3 sequence is CSASSGLSNQPQHF. CDR3 bases: TGCAGTGCTAGTTCCGGACTCTCGAATCAGCCCCAGCATTTT.

This chain joins TRBV30 and TRBJ2-3; 7 bases align to TRBD2. The CDR3 runs 13 residues. Germline-derived CDR1 and CDR2 are GTSNPN and SVGIG (reference sequence). J gave up 4 bases and V 2 bases, and 3 bases lay outside the gene matches. This CDR3 is CAWSSGGSDTQYF. CDR3 coding DNA: TGTGCCTGGAGTTCGGGAGGCTCAGATACGCAGTATTTT. Full variable domain (remainder filled in from reference TRBV30 and TRBJ2-3): SQTIHQWPATLVQPVGSPLSLECTVEGTSNPNLYWYRQAAGRGLQLLFYSVGIGQISSEVPQNLSASRPQDRQFILSSKKLLLSDSGFYLCAWSSGGSDTQYFGPGTRLTVL.

This sequence joins TRBV7-2 and TRBJ2-3; no clear D. The germline V gene encodes CDR1 SGHTA and CDR2 FQGNSA. V lost 6 bases and J 2 bases, leaving 6 bases between the germline ends. CDR3 size: 12 residues. The CDR3 DNA follows: TGTGCCAGCAGTCGTTCCACAGATACGCAGTATTTT. The encoded protein is CASSRSTDTQYF.

The chain combines TRBV7-3 with TRBJ1-6; D might be TRBD1 (5 bases). Germline lookup yields CDR1 SGHTA and CDR2 FQGTGA. The V gene lost 5 bases and the J gene lost 9 bases, with 14 bases spanning the gap. The CDR3 covers 14 residues. CDR3 amino acids: CASSLGARGSPLHF. The CDR3 coding sequence is TGTGCCAGCAGCCTAGGGGCAAGAGGTTCACCCCTCCACTTT.